The rows below give T cell receptor beta chains drawn from one sample of a study of blood T cells in healthy people across ages. TCRdb processed the 5' RACE reads anew with MiXCR; each CDR3 protein has one entry. This table has about 1 million distinct CDR3 sequences, 40% to 55% appearing once. The sample comprised blood. These TCRs come from a woman aged 60-70 years in good health. The CDR3 runs from the conserved cysteine through the conserved F or W. A D gene is named only where the DNA matches it firmly. Clone sizes are given selectively: once, few, many, or a class where the clone is expanded.

v_gene	abundance	j_gene	d_gene	CDR3nt	CDR3aa
TRBV20-1	once	TRBJ2-5	TRBD2	TGCAGTGCTCGGCGACTAGCGGGAGGGCCACAAGAGACCCAGTACTTC	CSARRLAGGPQETQYF
TRBV28	few	TRBJ2-7	TRBD2	TGTGCCAGCAGTTTGGGACTAGCGGGAGTAGTGGGAGAGCAGTACTTC	CASSLGLAGVVGEQYF
TRBV3-1	NA	TRBJ2-1	NA	TGTGCCAGCAGCCAAGATGTAGGTTCGGGGGTTGAGCAGTTCTTC	CASSQDVGSGVEQFF
TRBV20-1	NA	TRBJ2-7	TRBD1	TGCAGTGCTAGAGGCCACCCGTCAGGGGGTAACTACGAGCAGTACTTC	CSARGHPSGGNYEQYF
TRBV7-9	NA	TRBJ2-4	NA	TGTGCCAGCAGCGACCCTTACATTCAGTACTTC	CASSDPYIQYF
TRBV27	NA	TRBJ2-1	TRBD2	TGTGCCAGCAGTTTATCGGGGACTAACTACAATGAGCAGTTCTTC	CASSLSGTNYNEQFF
TRBV28	NA	TRBJ2-1	TRBD2	TGTGCCAGCAGTTGGGGGGGGGGGTCCTACAATGAGCAGTTCTTC	CASSWGGGSYNEQFF
TRBV11-2	NA	TRBJ2-3	NA	TGTGCCAGCAGCGGTGGGGGACACAGGGGCACAGATACGCAGTATTTT	CASSGGGHRGTDTQYF
TRBV10-2	once	TRBJ2-1	NA	TGCGTCAGCAGTGCCATGAATGAGCAGTTCTTC	CVSSAMNEQFF
TRBV20-1	many	TRBJ2-7	NA	TGCAGTGCTAGAGATACCAGGAACCACGAGCAGTACTTC	CSARDTRNHEQYF
TRBV5-5	NA	TRBJ2-1	TRBD2	TGTGCCAGCAGCCCTGTAGCGGGAGAAGTCTACAATGAGCAGTTCTTC	CASSPVAGEVYNEQFF
TRBV3-1	few	TRBJ2-1	NA	TGTGCCAGCAGCCTCCAAGCGGCTGGCTACAATGAGCAGTTCTTC	CASSLQAAGYNEQFF
TRBV4-3	NA	TRBJ2-7	TRBD1	TGCGCCAGCAGCCAAGATGGGACAGGGGGAACCGAGCAGTACTTC	CASSQDGTGGTEQYF
TRBV6-5	few	TRBJ2-7	NA	TGTGCCAGCAGTTCTACACCGAAGGGAGAGCAGTACTTC	CASSSTPKGEQYF